This entry lists 10 T cell receptor beta chains sequenced from one sample in a study of T cell changes during pregnancy in multiple sclerosis. Produced via immunoSEQ multiplex PCR; TCRdb's table is partial and in-frame only. This table holds around 50,000 clones, around 90% found once. The sample here was CD4+ T cells from peripheral blood mononuclear cells, taken after pregnancy. These receptors came from a female donor in good health, enrolled as a control in a pregnancy study.

V and J are TRBV2 and TRBJ1-4; D might be TRBD1 (6 bases). V dropped 6 bases and J dropped 7 bases, with 18 bases sitting between them. The CDR3 runs 15 residues. CDR1 SNHLY and CDR2 FYNNEI come from the germline V gene. CDR3 DNA sequence: TGTGCCAGCAGCGCTGGGGGAGGGGGTTTTGAAAAACTGTTTTTT. Protein sequence: CASSAGGGGFEKLFF.

The genes are TRBV19 and TRBJ1-4, with 7 bases lining up with TRBD1. The CDR3 extends over 15 amino acids. Trimming took 1 base from V and 8 from J; bases not matched to a gene: 7. Germline lookup yields CDR1 LNHDA and CDR2 SQIVND (reference sequence). The CDR3 loop is CASSIGQGGSEKLFF. CDR3 sequence (DNA): TGTGCCAGTAGTATAGGCCAAGGGGGCAGCGAAAAACTGTTTTTT.

V is TRBV7-8 and J is TRBJ2-6; D is ambiguous. Germline CDR1 SGHVS, CDR2 FQNEAQ. The CDR3 spans 15 residues. With 3 bases removed from V and 2 bases from J, the gap between germline ends came to 8 bases. CDR3 sequence reads: CASSFQAPGANVLTF. The CDR3 coding sequence is TGTGCCAGCAGCTTTCAAGCACCTGGGGCCAACGTCCTGACTTTC.

The chain is built from TRBV20-1 and TRBJ2-7; TRBD1 might be the D (5 bases). The CDR3 totals 11 residues. V gave up 6 bases and J gave up 3 bases, with 9 bases separating them. CDR1 is DFQATT, CDR2 SNEGSKA, per germline (reference sequence). The CDR3 DNA reads TGCAGTGCCCAGACAGTCTACGAGCAGTACTTC. This encodes CSAQTVYEQYF.

The rearrangement uses TRBV28 and TRBJ2-1, with 11 bases lining up with TRBD2. The V gene's germline CDR1 is MDHEN and CDR2 SYDVKM. The CDR3 totals 17 residues. V was pared by 6 bases and J by 3 bases, with 10 bases of the junction left unmatched. The DNA of the CDR3 is TGTGCCAGCAGCCCGGGGACTAGCGGCGAGCACTACAATGAGCAGTTCTTC. This sequence encodes CASSPGTSGEHYNEQFF.

This chain joins TRBV2 and TRBJ2-7; 10 nucleotides match TRBD2. The CDR3 loop spans 16 amino acids. Germline V CDR1 and CDR2: SNHLY, FYNNEI. J lost 2 bases, V lost 6 bases, and 10 bases had no gene match. The CDR3, as DNA: TGTGCCAGCAGGGATCATGGAACTAGCGGGACCTACGAGCAGTACTTC. It is translated as CASRDHGTSGTYEQYF.

This chain links TRBV11-3 with TRBJ2-2; D is possibly TRBD1 (5 bases). The CDR3 totals 14 residues. Between the trimmed V and J ends, which lost 4 bases and 4 bases, there was a span of 10 bases. Germline CDR1 reads SGHNT; CDR2 reads YENEEA. As DNA, the CDR3 is TGTGCCAGCAGCTCAGGGCAGGTCACCGGGGAGCTGTTTTTT. This codes for CASSSGQVTGELFF.

The chain combines TRBV30 with TRBJ1-1; D is unresolved. The CDR3 contains 13 residues. Trimming shortened V by 0 bases and J by 2 bases, and 7 bases separated the two germline ends. Germline loops: CDR1 GTSNPN, CDR2 SVGIG (reference sequence). The CDR3 region is CAWSVAGNTEAFF. The CDR3 bases are TGTGCCTGGAGTGTGGCGGGCAACACTGAAGCTTTCTTT.

The rearrangement uses TRBV6-5 and TRBJ1-1; D not resolved. The length of the CDR3 is 13 residues. V lost 2 bases and J lost 9, with 13 bases in between. CDR1 is MNHEY, CDR2 SVGAGI, per germline. CDR3 protein: CASSYKSTAKAFF. Written as DNA, the CDR3 is TGTGCCAGCAGTTACAAATCGACTGCAAAAGCTTTCTTT.

V is TRBV19 and J is TRBJ2-2, with TRBD1 identical over 8 bases. With 10 bases clipped from V and 3 bases from J, the junction kept 7 bases outside the gene matches. The CDR3 totals 14 residues. Germline V CDR1 and CDR2: LNHDA, SQIVND (reference sequence). CDR3 in DNA: TGTGCCACTTCAGACAGGGGCGACACCGGGGAGCTGTTTTTT. Protein: CATSDRGDTGELFF.